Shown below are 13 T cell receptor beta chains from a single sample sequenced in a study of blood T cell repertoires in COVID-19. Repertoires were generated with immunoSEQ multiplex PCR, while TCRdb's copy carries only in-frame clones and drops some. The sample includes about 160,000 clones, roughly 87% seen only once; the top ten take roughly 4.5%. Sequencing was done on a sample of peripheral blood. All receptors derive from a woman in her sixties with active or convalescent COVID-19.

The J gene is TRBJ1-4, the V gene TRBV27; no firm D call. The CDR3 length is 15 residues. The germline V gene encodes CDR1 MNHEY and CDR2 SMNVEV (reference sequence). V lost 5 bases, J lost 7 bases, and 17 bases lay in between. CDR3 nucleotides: TGTGCCAGCAGTCCAGGCGGGGAGATCGGTGAAAAACTGTTTTTT. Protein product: CASSPGGEIGEKLFF. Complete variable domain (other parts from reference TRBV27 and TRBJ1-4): EAQVTQNPRYLITVTGKKLTVTCSQNMNHEYMSWYRQDPGLGLRQIYYSMNVEVTDKGDVPEGYKVSRKEKRNFPLILESPSPNQTSLYFCASSPGGEIGEKLFFGSGTQLSVL.

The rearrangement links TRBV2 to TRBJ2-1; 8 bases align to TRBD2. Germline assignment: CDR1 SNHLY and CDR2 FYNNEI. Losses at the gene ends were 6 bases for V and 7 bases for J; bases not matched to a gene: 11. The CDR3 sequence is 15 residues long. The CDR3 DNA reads TGTGCCAGCAGCGCCCAAGCGGGGGCTCCAAATGAGCAGTTCTTC. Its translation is CASSAQAGAPNEQFF. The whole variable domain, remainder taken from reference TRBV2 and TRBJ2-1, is EPEVTQTPSHQVTQMGQEVILRCVPISNHLYFYWYRQILGQKVEFLVSFYNNEISEKSEIFDDQFSVERPDGSNFTLKIRSTKLEDSAMYFCASSAQAGAPNEQFFGPGTRLTVL.

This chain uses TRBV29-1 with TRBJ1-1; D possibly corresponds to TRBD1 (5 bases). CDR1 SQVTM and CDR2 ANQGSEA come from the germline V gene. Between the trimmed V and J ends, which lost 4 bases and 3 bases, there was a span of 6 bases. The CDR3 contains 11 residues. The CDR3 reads CSVGQYTEAFF. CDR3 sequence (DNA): TGCAGCGTTGGACAGTACACTGAAGCTTTCTTT.

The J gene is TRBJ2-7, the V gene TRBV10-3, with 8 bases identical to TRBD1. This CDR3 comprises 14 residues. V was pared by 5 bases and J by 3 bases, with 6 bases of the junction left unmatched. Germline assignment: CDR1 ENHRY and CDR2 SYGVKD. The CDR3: CAISIGQGDYEQYF. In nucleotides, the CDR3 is TGTGCCATCAGTATAGGACAGGGTGACTACGAGCAGTACTTC.

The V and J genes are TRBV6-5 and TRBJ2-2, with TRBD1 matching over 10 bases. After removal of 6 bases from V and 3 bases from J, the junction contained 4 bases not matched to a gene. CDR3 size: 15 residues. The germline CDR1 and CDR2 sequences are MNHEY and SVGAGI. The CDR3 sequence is CASRTGTGDTGELFF. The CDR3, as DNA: TGTGCCAGCAGAACCGGGACAGGGGACACCGGGGAGCTGTTTTTT.

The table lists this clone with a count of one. The CDR3, as DNA: TGTGCCAGCAGTTTATCGGCATCGTATAATTCACCCCTCCACTTT. Its translation is CASSLSASYNSPLHF. The chain recombines TRBV27 with TRBJ1-6; D uncertain. The CDR3 covers 15 residues. Deletions cut 0 bases from V and 4 bases from J, with 7 bases between. CDR1 is MNHEY and CDR2 is SMNVEV in the germline V gene (reference sequence).

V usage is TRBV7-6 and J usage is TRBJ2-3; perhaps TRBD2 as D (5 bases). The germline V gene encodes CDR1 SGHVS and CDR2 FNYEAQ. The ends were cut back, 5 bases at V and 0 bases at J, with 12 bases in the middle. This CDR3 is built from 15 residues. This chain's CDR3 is CASSITRASTDTQYF. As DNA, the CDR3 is TGTGCCAGCAGCATCACTAGAGCTAGCACAGATACGCAGTATTTT.

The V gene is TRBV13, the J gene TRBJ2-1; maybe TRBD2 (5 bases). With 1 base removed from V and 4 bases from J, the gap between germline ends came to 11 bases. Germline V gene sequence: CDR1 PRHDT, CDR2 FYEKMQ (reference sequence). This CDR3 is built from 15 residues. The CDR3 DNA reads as TGTGCCAGCAGCTTAGAGGCTAGCCCTTACAATGAGCAGTTCTTC. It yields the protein CASSLEASPYNEQFF.

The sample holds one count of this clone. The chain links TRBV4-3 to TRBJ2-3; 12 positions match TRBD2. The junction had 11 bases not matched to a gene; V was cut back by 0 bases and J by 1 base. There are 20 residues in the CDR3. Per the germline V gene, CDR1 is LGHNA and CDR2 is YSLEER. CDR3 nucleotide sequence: TGCGCCAGCAGCCAAGAGGGGTCTAGCGGGGGGGCCGGGCGCACAGATACGCAGTATTTT. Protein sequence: CASSQEGSSGGAGRTDTQYF.

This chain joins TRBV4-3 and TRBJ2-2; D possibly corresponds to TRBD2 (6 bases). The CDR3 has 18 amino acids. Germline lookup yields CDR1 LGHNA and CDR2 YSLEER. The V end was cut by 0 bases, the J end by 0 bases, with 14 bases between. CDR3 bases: TGCGCCAGCAGCCAAGAGGCCCCGGGGAGGACGAACACCGGGGAGCTGTTTTTT. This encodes CASSQEAPGRTNTGELFF.

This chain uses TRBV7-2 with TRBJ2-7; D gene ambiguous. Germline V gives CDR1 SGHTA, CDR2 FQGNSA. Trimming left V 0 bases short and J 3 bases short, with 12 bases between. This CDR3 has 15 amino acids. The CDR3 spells CASSLALSADYEQYF. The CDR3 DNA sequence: TGTGCCAGCAGCTTAGCGCTATCTGCTGACTACGAGCAGTACTTC.

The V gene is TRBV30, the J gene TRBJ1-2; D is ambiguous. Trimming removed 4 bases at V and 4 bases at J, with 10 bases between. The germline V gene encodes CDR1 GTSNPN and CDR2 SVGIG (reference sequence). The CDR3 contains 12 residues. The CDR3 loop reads CAWKGLPYGYTF. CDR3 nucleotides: TGTGCCTGGAAAGGACTTCCCTATGGCTACACCTTC.

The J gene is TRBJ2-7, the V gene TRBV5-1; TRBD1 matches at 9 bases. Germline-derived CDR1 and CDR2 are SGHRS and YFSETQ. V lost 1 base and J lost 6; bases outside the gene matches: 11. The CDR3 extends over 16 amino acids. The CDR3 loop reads CASSLSLGTGMSEQYF. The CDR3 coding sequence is TGCGCCAGCAGCTTGAGTCTCGGGACAGGGATGTCCGAGCAGTACTTC.